A single sample is the source of the 24 T cell receptor beta chains below, sequenced in a study of T cell changes during pregnancy in multiple sclerosis (dated by TCRdb to between 2018 and 2020). Library construction relied on the immunoSEQ multiplex PCR assay. TCRdb provides this immuneACCESS table in a form limited to in-frame rearrangements. Some clones are lacking; in checked studies, under half of them reflect an unresolved V gene, and why the rest are absent is not known. This sample lists fewer than 90,000 clones; around 94% were detected once. Of the sample, roughly 0.81% is held by the ten largest clones. The source material was peripheral blood, sampled in the third trimester of pregnancy. All receptors derive from a female donor with multiple sclerosis, enrolled in a pregnancy study.

The CDR3 loop is CASRGLAGGDNEQFF. The CDR3, as DNA: TGTGCCAGCAGGGGACTAGCGGGAGGGGACAATGAGCAGTTCTTC. This chain uses TRBV27 with TRBJ2-1; TRBD2 aligns across 16 bases. This CDR3 comprises 15 residues. The J segment lost 5 bases and the V segment lost 6 bases, leaving 1 base of the junction unmatched. Looked up from germline, CDR1 is MNHEY and CDR2 is SMNVEV (reference sequence).

The J gene is TRBJ2-5, the V gene TRBV5-1, with TRBD1 matching over 10 bases. CDR1 SGHRS and CDR2 YFSETQ come from the germline V gene. Losses at the gene ends were 2 bases for V and 3 bases for J; bases not matched to a gene: 7. This CDR3 has 16 amino acids. The CDR3 DNA reads TGCGCCAGCAGCTTAGGGACAGGGGTTCGGGAAGAGACCCAGTACTTC. Protein: CASSLGTGVREETQYF.

This chain joins TRBV11-2 and TRBJ2-5, with D possibly TRBD2 on 6 matching bases. Trimming pared 3 bases from V and 4 bases from J, leaving 6 bases between. This CDR3 has 12 residues. Looked up from germline, CDR1 is SGHAT and CDR2 is FQNNGV. Written as DNA, the CDR3 is TGTGCCAGCAGCTTGGAGGGAGAGACCCAGTACTTC. It codes for CASSLEGETQYF.

The chain uses TRBV5-1 and TRBJ2-1, with D tentatively TRBD1 (6 bases). V was pared by 5 bases and J by 0 bases, with 21 bases between. This CDR3 spans 18 amino acids. Germline CDR1 reads SGHRS; CDR2 reads YFSETQ. The CDR3 DNA reads TGCGCCAGCAGTTATGCCAGGGGAAATTCCTACTCCTACAATGAGCAGTTCTTC. This encodes CASSYARGNSYSYNEQFF.

V is TRBV28 and J is TRBJ1-1, with TRBD1 as a possible D gene (5 bases). Trimming cost V 6 bases and J 2 bases, with 10 bases left between them. Germline V lookup: CDR1 MDHEN, CDR2 SYDVKM. The CDR3 runs to 13 residues. CDR3 loop: CASRRQFNTEAFF. In DNA form, the CDR3 reads TGTGCCAGCAGGCGACAGTTCAACACTGAAGCTTTCTTT.

This rearrangement joins TRBV18 to TRBJ1-3, with D maybe TRBD1 (6 bases). Germline V lookup: CDR1 KGHSH, CDR2 LQKENI. The germline V and J ends were trimmed by 5 bases and 4 bases, with 12 bases remaining between them. The length of the CDR3 is 14 residues. CDR3 loop: CASSEGQNGNTIYF. Here the CDR3 DNA reads TGTGCCAGCTCAGAAGGACAGAACGGAAACACCATATATTTT.

The chain has TRBV5-5 and TRBJ1-2; 8 nucleotides match TRBD1. The CDR3 runs 14 residues. V lost 4 bases and J lost 3; bases outside the gene matches: 5. In germline, CDR1 is SGHKS, CDR2 YYEKEE (reference sequence). CDR3 DNA: TGTGCCAGCAGCATAACACAGGGGGACTATGGCTACACCTTC. Translated, it gives CASSITQGDYGYTF.

The chain's CDR3 is CASSRLAGGPVNTGELFF. In DNA form, the CDR3 reads TGTGCCAGCAGTCGACTAGCGGGAGGGCCCGTTAACACCGGGGAGCTGTTTTTT. The genes are TRBV2 and TRBJ2-2, with 14 bases identical to TRBD2. V shed 5 bases, J shed 2 bases, and the junction held 7 bases outside the gene matches. This CDR3 spans 18 amino acids. The germline CDR1 and CDR2 sequences are SNHLY and FYNNEI.

The chain uses TRBV4-1 and TRBJ2-1; D ambiguous. The CDR3 has 14 amino acids. Between the trimmed V and J ends, which lost 3 bases and 9 bases, there was a span of 15 bases. CDR1 MGHRA and CDR2 YSYEKL come from the germline V gene. The CDR3 region has the DNA TGCGCCAGCAGCCACCCGGCGGTCCTGGGTGAGCAGTTCTTC. As protein: CASSHPAVLGEQFF.

The chain couples TRBV2 to TRBJ1-2; D may be TRBD1 (6 bases). This CDR3 has 15 residues. CDR1 is SNHLY, CDR2 FYNNEI, per germline. The V end lost 3 bases, the J end lost 4 bases, and 15 bases lay between the germline ends. Written as DNA, the CDR3 is TGTGCCAGCAGTGATTCAATGGGGGCTGCCTATGGCTACACCTTC. Amino acid sequence: CASSDSMGAAYGYTF.

The rearrangement joins TRBV5-5 to TRBJ2-7; TRBD1 is a possible D gene (5 bases). Trimming removed 0 bases from V and 1 base from J, with 14 bases in between. CDR1 and CDR2 (germline): SGHKS, YYEKEE (reference sequence). The CDR3 sequence is 16 residues long. The CDR3 DNA follows: TGTGCCAGCAGCTTGGCGATCGGCAGGGTTTCCTACGAGCAGTACTTC. This translates into CASSLAIGRVSYEQYF.

For this clone: The same CDR3 can be traced to other DNA sequences in this sample. The chain has TRBV7-9 and TRBJ2-2; 7 bases are a match to TRBD2. Trimming at V came to 5 bases and at J to 5 bases, leaving 2 bases not matched to a gene. Germline V gene lookup returns CDR1 SEHNR and CDR2 FQNEAQ (reference sequence). CDR3 length: 13 residues. The CDR3 protein is CASSLGGTGELFF. In DNA, the CDR3 is TGTGCCAGCAGCCTCGGGGGGACCGGGGAGCTGTTTTTT. Using reference TRBV7-9 and TRBJ2-2 for the parts outside the CDR3, the full variable domain is DTGVSQNPRHKITKRGQNVTFRCDPISEHNRLYWYRQTLGQGPEFLTYFQNEAQLEKSRLLSDRFSAERPKGSFSTLEIQRTEQGDSAMYLCASSLGGTGELFFGEGSRLTVL.

The J gene is TRBJ2-1, the V gene TRBV18, with TRBD2 identical over 10 bases. J lost 8 bases, V lost 0 bases, and 4 bases had no gene match. The CDR3 length is 15 residues. Germline CDR1 reads KGHSH; CDR2 reads LQKENI. CDR3 sequence reads: CASSPPSSGSYEQFF. The CDR3 bases are TGTGCCAGCTCACCACCCTCTAGCGGGAGTTATGAGCAGTTCTTC.

A single count supports this clone. This rearrangement joins TRBV5-1 to TRBJ2-1, with D possibly TRBD2 on 6 matching bases. The CDR3 has 15 amino acids. V was trimmed by 4 bases and J by 1 base, leaving 12 bases between them. Germline V CDR1 and CDR2: SGHRS, YFSETQ. CDR3: CASSLGGGSYNEQFF. The CDR3 nucleotides are TGCGCCAGCAGCCTTGGAGGAGGGTCCTACAATGAGCAGTTCTTC.

This clone is a singleton in its sample. The chain has TRBV11-3 and TRBJ2-1; 9 nucleotides match TRBD2. V dropped 3 bases and J dropped 6; count of bases not matched to a gene: 3. The germline V gene has CDR1 SGHNT and CDR2 YENEEA. The CDR3 contains 14 residues. The CDR3 loop is CASSLSGLANEQFF. In DNA form, the CDR3 reads TGTGCCAGCAGCTTGTCGGGACTAGCCAATGAGCAGTTCTTC.

The rearrangement uses TRBV7-2 and TRBJ2-7; 13 bases are shared with TRBD2. CDR1 is SGHTA and CDR2 is FQGNSA in the germline V gene. The J segment lost 6 bases and the V segment lost 1 base, leaving 3 bases of the junction unmatched. The CDR3 covers 15 residues. CDR3 in DNA: TGTGCCAGCAGCTTAGTAACTAGCGGGAGGGCCGAGCAGTACTTC. It codes for CASSLVTSGRAEQYF.

The chain joins TRBV28 to TRBJ2-3; perhaps TRBD2 as D (5 bases). The V end was cut by 5 bases, the J end by 1 base, with 13 bases between. Germline CDR1 and CDR2: MDHEN and SYDVKM. The CDR3 covers 15 residues. CDR3 sequence reads: CASSPRLIRTDTQYF. CDR3 bases: TGTGCCAGCAGTCCACGACTAATTCGCACAGATACGCAGTATTTT.

The gene calls are TRBV19 and TRBJ2-1; D is possibly TRBD2 (7 bases). The germline gives CDR1 LNHDA, CDR2 SQIVND (reference sequence). Trimming took off 10 bases at V and 0 bases at J, with 16 bases between the two ends. The CDR3 consists of 15 residues. The CDR3 DNA sequence: TGTGCCACTTCAAGGGGGGGGAGCTCCTACAATGAGCAGTTCTTC. It specifies CATSRGGSSYNEQFF. The full variable domain, completed using reference TRBV19 and TRBJ2-1, is DGGITQSPKYLFRKEGQNVTLSCEQNLNHDAMYWYRQDPGQGLRLIYYSQIVNDFQKGDIAEGYSVSREKKESFPLTVTSAQKNPTAFYLCATSRGGSSYNEQFFGPGTRLTVL.

The chain links TRBV15 to TRBJ2-2, with D perhaps TRBD1 (7 bases). The CDR3 totals 17 residues. V was clipped by 1 base and J by 5 bases, with 17 bases between them. Germline lookup yields CDR1 LNHNV and CDR2 YYDKDF (reference sequence). CDR3 bases: TGTGCCACCAGCAGAGTGGGTCGGCAGGGGGGAACCGGGGAGCTGTTTTTT. Translated: CATSRVGRQGGTGELFF. Looking up the rest from reference TRBV15 and TRBJ2-2 gives the full variable domain: DAMVIQNPRYQVTQFGKPVTLSCSQTLNHNVMYWYQQKSSQAPKLLFHYYDKDFNNEADTPDNFQSRRPNTSFCFLDIRSPGLGDTAMYLCATSRVGRQGGTGELFFGEGSRLTVL.

CDR3 sequence (DNA): TGTGCCAGCAGTACCCAAGTCGGGTTCCACGAGCAGTACTTC. It specifies CASSTQVGFHEQYF. The chain has TRBV28 and TRBJ2-7, with D hard to call. The CDR3 spans 14 residues. V was trimmed by 5 bases and J by 5 bases, leaving 16 bases between them. Per the germline V gene, CDR1 is MDHEN and CDR2 is SYDVKM.

The genes are TRBV27 and TRBJ2-2; TRBD2 matches at 9 bases. CDR3 length equals 17 residues. Germline trimming cut 5 bases from V and 4 bases from J; bases unmatched to any gene: 11. Germline V gene sequence: CDR1 MNHEY, CDR2 SMNVEV (reference sequence). The CDR3 DNA is TGTGCCAGCAGTCTCCGCGGGGGGGGCAAGACCACCGGGGAGCTGTTTTTT. As protein: CASSLRGGGKTTGELFF.

The genes are TRBV9 and TRBJ1-1; no firm D call. Trimming stripped 0 bases from V and 3 bases from J, with 9 bases between. The CDR3 sequence is 14 residues long. Germline assignment: CDR1 SGDLS and CDR2 YYNGEE. CDR3 DNA sequence: TGTGCCAGCAGCGTAGCGGTAATAGACACTGAAGCTTTCTTT. This codes for CASSVAVIDTEAFF.

The chain has TRBV1 and TRBJ2-2; the table's D call of TRBD2 was not tested on the DNA. TRBV1 is termed a pseudogene. The CDR3 contains 16 residues. The CDR3 here is CTSSQTSGREPGELFF. The CDR3 DNA follows: TGCACCAGCAGCCAGACTAGCGGGAGGGAACCCGGGGAGCTGTTTTTT.

This chain joins TRBV18 and TRBJ1-5, with D tentatively TRBD1 (6 bases). Germline V gene lookup returns CDR1 KGHSH and CDR2 LQKENI. V dropped 2 bases and J dropped 4 bases, with 12 bases sitting between them. This CDR3 is 15 amino acids long. The CDR3 bases are TGTGCCAGCTCACCAACCGGGACACAGAATCAGCCCCAGCATTTT. It specifies CASSPTGTQNQPQHF.